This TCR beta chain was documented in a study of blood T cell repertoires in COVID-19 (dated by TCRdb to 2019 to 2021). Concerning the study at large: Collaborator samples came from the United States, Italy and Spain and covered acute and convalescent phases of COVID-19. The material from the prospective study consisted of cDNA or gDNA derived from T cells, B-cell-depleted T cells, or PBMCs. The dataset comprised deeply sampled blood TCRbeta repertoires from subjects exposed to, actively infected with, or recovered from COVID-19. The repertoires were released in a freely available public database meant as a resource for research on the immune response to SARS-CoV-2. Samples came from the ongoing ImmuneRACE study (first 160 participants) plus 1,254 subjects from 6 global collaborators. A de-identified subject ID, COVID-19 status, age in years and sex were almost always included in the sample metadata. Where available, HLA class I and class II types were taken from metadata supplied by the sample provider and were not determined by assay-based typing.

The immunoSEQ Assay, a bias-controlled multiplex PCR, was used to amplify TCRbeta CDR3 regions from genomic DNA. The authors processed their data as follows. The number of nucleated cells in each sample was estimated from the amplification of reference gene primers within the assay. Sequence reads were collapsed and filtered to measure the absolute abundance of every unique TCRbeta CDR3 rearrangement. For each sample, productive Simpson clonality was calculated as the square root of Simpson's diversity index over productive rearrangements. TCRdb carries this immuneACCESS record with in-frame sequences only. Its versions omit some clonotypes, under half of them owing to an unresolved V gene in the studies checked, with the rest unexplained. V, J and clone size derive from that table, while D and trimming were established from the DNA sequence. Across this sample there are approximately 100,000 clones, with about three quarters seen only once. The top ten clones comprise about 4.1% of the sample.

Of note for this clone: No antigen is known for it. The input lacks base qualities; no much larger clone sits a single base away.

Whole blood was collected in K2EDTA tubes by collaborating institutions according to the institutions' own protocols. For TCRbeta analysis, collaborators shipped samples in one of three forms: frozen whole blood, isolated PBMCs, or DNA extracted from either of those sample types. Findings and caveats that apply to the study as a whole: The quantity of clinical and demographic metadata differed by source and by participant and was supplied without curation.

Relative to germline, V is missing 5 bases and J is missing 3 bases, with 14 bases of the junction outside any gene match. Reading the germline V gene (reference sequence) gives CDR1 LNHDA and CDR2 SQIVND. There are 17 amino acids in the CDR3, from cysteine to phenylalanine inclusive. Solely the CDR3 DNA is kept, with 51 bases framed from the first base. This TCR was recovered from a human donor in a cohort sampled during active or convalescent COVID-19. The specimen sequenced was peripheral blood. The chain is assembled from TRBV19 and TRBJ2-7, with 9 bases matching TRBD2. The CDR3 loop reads CASSEVSFSGSSYEQYF. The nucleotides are TGTGCCAGTAGTGAAGTATCGTTTAGCGGGAGCAGCTACGAGCAGTACTTC.